The next 5 T cell receptor beta chains were all read from a single sample in a study of Ad26.COV2.S vaccination and SARS-CoV-2 variants. Profiling relied on immunoSEQ multiplex PCR, and the TCRdb table lists in-frame clones only, not all of them. This table has 350,000 to 500,000 clones, 90% appearing once. Noted treatment: 15 to 20 received Ad26.COV2.S at low or high dose, single or two shots; several received placebo; per-sample allocation not given. All samples were drawn on day 63, counting from the first vaccine or placebo injection. The sample here was peripheral blood, taken in a trial of Ad26.COV2.S vaccine versus placebo. Receptors were obtained from a person between 18 and 59 years old who received the Ad26.COV2.S COVID-19 vaccine or a placebo.

The V and J genes are TRBV7-9 and TRBJ2-1; the D gene is possibly TRBD2 (6 bases). Germline CDR1 reads SEHNR; CDR2 reads FQNEAQ (reference sequence). V dropped 5 bases and J dropped 7 bases, with 15 bases sitting between them. This CDR3 is built from 14 residues. This chain's CDR3 is CASSGGTSTNEQFF. DNA of the CDR3: TGTGCCAGCAGCGGAGGGACGTCGACGAATGAGCAGTTCTTC.

J is TRBJ2-5 and V is TRBV9; 7 bases are shared with TRBD1. Germline loops: CDR1 SGDLS, CDR2 YYNGEE. CDR3 length equals 14 residues. V lost 3 bases to trimming and J lost 3 bases; unmatched junction nucleotides: 5. CDR3 bases: TGTGCCAGCAGCGCACCCGACAGGGAAGAGACCCAGTACTTC. This translates into CASSAPDREETQYF.

The chain combines TRBV4-3 with TRBJ2-2; no reliable D call. This CDR3 has 16 amino acids. The V gene lost 0 bases and the J gene lost 5 bases, with 13 bases spanning the gap. From germline, CDR1 is LGHNA and CDR2 YSLEER. The CDR3 region has the DNA TGCGCCAGCAGCCAAGACCTCGGACCTACTACCGGGGAGCTGTTTTTT. Translated, it gives CASSQDLGPTTGELFF.

This clone has just one count. The J gene is TRBJ1-4, the V gene TRBV7-8; D perhaps matches TRBD1 (5 bases). The CDR3 is 15 residues long. V dropped 5 bases and J dropped 8 bases, with 18 bases sitting between them. CDR1 SGHVS and CDR2 FQNEAQ come from the germline V gene. CDR3 amino acids: CASSPSAREGEKLFF. CDR3 in DNA: TGTGCCAGCAGCCCATCTGCCAGGGAAGGGGAAAAACTGTTTTTT.

V gene TRBV7-9 combines with J gene TRBJ1-1, with D possibly being TRBD1 (6 bases). The germline gives CDR1 SEHNR, CDR2 FQNEAQ (reference sequence). CDR3 length equals 15 residues. V was clipped by 5 bases and J by 1 base, with 14 bases between them. The CDR3 nucleotides are TGTGCCAGCAGCCGATTGACAGGTGCGAACACTGAAGCTTTCTTT. Amino acids: CASSRLTGANTEAFF.